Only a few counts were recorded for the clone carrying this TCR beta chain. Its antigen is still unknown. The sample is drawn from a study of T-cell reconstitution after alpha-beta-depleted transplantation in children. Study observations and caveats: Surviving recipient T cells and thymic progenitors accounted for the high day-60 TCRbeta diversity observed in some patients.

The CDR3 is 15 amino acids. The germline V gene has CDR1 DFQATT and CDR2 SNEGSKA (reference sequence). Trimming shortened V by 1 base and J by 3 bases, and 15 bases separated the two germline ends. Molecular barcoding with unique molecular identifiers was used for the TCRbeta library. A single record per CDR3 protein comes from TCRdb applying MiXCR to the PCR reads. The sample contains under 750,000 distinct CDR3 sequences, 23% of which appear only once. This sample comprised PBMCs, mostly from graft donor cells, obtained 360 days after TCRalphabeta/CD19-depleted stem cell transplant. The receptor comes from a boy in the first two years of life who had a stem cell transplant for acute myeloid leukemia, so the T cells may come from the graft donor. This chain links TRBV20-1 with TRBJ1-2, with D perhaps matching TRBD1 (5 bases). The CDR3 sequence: CSARGGALGDYGYTF. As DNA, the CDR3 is TGCAGTGCTAGAGGAGGGGCTTTGGGGGACTATGGCTACACCTTC.